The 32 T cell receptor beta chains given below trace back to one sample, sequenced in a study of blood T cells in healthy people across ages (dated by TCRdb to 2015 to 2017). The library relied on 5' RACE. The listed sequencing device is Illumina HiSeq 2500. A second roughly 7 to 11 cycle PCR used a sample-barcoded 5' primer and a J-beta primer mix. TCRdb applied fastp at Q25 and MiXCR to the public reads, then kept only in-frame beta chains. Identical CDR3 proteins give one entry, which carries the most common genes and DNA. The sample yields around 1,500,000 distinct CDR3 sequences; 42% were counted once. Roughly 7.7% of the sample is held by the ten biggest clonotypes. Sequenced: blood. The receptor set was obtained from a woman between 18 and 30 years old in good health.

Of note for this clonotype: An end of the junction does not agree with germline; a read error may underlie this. CDR3 sequence: CATSEAVGPYEQFF. The CDR3 coding sequence is TGTGCCACCAGTGAAGCGGTGGGGCCTTATGAGCAGTTCTTC. The rearrangement uses TRBV10-3 and TRBJ2-1; D possibly matches TRBD1 or TRBD2 (5 bases each). Germline CDR1 is ENHRY and CDR2 is SYGVKD. This CDR3 has 14 amino acids.

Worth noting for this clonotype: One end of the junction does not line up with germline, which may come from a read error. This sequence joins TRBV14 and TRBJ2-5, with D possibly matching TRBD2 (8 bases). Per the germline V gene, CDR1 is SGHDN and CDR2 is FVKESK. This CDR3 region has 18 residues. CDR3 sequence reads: CASSQERLAGQYQKTQYF. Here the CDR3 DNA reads TGTGCCAGCAGCCAAGAGAGATTAGCGGGACAGTACCAAAAGACCCAGTACTTC.

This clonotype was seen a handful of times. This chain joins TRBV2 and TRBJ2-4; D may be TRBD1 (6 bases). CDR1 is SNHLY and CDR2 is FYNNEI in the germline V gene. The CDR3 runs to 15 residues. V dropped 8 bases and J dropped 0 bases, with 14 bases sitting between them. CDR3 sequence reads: CASSGGTEAKNIQYF. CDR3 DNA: TGTGCCAGCTCTGGGGGCACAGAAGCCAAAAACATTCAGTACTTC.

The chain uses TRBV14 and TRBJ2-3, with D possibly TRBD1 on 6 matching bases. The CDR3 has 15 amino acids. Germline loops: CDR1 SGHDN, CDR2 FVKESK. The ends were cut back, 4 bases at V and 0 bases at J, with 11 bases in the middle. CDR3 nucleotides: TGTGCCAGCAGCCCAGGGGCCAGAAGCACAGATACGCAGTATTTT. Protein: CASSPGARSTDTQYF.

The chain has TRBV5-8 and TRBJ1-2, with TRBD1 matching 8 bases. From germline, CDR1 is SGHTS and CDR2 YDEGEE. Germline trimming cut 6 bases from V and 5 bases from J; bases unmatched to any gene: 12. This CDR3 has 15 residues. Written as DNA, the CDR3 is TGTGCCAGCACCTCCCCGACAGGGGAGAGGTATGGCTACACCTTC. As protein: CASTSPTGERYGYTF.

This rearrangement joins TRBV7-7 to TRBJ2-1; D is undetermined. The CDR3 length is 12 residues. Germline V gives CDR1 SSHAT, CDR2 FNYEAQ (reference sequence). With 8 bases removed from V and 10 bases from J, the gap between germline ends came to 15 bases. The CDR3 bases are TGTGCCAGCCGCGAGCAGGTTATAGAGCAGTTCTTC. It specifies CASREQVIEQFF.

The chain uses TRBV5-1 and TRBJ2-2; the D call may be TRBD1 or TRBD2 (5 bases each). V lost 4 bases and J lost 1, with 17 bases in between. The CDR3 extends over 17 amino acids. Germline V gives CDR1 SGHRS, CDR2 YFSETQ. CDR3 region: CASSPGGGSGNTGELFF. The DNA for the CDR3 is TGCGCCAGCAGCCCCGGTGGGGGATCCGGGAACACCGGGGAGCTGTTTTTT.

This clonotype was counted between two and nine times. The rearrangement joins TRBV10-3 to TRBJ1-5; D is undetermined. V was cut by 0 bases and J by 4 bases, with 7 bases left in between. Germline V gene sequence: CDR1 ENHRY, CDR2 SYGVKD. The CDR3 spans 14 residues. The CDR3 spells CAISESVGNQPQHF. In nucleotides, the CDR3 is TGTGCCATCAGTGAGTCTGTCGGGAATCAGCCCCAGCATTTT.

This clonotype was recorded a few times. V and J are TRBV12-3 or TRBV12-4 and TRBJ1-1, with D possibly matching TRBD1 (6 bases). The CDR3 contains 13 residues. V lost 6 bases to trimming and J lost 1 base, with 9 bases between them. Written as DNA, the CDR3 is TGTGCCAGCAGGCGACAGGAGAACACTGAAGCTTTCTTT. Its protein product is CASRRQENTEAFF.

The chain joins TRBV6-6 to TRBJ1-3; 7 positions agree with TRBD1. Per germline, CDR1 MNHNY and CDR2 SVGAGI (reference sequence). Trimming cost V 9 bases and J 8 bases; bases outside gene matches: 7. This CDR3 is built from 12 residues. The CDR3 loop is CASGGTADTIYF. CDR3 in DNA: TGTGCCAGTGGCGGGACAGCGGACACCATATATTTT.

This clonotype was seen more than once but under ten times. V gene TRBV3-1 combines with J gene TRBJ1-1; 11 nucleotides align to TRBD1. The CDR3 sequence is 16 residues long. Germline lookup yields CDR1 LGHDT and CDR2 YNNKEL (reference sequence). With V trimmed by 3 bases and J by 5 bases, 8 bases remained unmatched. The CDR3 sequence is CASSHSSGTGGTEAFF. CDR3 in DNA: TGTGCCAGCAGCCATTCCTCCGGGACAGGGGGAACTGAAGCTTTCTTT.

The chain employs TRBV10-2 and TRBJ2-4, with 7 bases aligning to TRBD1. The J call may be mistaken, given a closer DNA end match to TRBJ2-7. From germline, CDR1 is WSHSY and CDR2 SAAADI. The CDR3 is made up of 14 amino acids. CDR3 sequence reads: CASSSQGPTYEQYF. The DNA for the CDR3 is TGCGCCAGCAGTTCACAGGGGCCGACCTACGAGCAGTACTTC.

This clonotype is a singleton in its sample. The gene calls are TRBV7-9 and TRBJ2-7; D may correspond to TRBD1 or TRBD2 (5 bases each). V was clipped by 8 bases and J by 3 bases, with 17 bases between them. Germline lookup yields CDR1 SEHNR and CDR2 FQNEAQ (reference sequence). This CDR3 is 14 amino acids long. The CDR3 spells CASLPGLGDYEQYF. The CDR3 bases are TGTGCCAGCCTTCCCGGACTGGGGGACTACGAGCAGTACTTC. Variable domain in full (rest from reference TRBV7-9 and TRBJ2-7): DTGVSQNPRHKITKRGQNVTFRCDPISEHNRLYWYRQTLGQGPEFLTYFQNEAQLEKSRLLSDRFSAERPKGSFSTLEIQRTEQGDSAMYLCASLPGLGDYEQYFGPGTRLTVT.

CDR3 nucleotide sequence: TGTGCCAGCAGCTTAGGGGGGGCCCGGGAGACCCAGTACTTC. It specifies CASSLGGARETQYF. V gene TRBV7-9 combines with J gene TRBJ2-5; D may correspond to TRBD1 or TRBD2 (6 bases each). Germline V gene lookup returns CDR1 SEHNR and CDR2 FQNEAQ (reference sequence). The CDR3 runs to 14 residues. V lost 1 base and J 5 bases, leaving 11 bases between the germline ends.

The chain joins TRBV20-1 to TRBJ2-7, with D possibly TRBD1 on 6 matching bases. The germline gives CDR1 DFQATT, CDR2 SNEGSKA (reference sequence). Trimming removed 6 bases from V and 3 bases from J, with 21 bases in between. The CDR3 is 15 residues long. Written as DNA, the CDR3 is TGCAGTGCCCGATACTCGGGGACACCATTCTACGAGCAGTACTTC. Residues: CSARYSGTPFYEQYF.

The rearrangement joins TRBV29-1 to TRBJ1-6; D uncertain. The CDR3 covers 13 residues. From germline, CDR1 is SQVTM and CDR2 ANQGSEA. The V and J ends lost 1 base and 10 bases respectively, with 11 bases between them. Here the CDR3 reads CSVEGGPGSPLHF. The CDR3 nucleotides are TGCAGCGTTGAAGGGGGTCCAGGCTCACCCCTCCACTTT.

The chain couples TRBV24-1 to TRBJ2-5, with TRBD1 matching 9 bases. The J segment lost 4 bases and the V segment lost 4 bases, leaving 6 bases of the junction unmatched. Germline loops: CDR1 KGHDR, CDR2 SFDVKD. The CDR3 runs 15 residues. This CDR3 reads CATSDTGGAGETQYF. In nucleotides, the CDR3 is TGTGCCACCAGTGACACAGGGGGCGCGGGAGAGACCCAGTACTTC.

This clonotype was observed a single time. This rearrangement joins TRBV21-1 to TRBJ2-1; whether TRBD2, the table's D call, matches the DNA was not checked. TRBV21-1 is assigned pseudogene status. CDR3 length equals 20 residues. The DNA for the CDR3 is TGTGCCAGCAGCAAAAGAGTCGGGACTAGCGGGACCCCAACCTACAATGAGCAGTTCTTC. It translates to CASSKRVGTSGTPTYNEQFF.

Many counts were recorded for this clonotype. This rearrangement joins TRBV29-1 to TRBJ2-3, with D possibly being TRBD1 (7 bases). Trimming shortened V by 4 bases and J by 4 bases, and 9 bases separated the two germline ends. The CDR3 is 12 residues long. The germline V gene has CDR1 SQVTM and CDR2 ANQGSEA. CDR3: CSVARGADTQYF. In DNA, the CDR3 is TGCAGCGTTGCCAGGGGGGCAGATACGCAGTATTTT.

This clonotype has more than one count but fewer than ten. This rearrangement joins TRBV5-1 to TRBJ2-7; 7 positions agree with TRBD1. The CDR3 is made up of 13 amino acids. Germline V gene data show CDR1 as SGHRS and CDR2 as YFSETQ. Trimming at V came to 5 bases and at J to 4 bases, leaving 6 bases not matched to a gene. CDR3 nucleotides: TGCGCCAGCAGATTCTTACAGGGGTACGAGCAGTACTTC. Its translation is CASRFLQGYEQYF. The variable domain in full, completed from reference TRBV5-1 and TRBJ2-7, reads KAGVTQTPRYLIKTRGQQVTLSCSPISGHRSVSWYQQTPGQGLQFLFEYFSETQRNKGNFPGRFSGRQFSNSRSEMNVSTLELGDSALYLCASRFLQGYEQYFGPGTRLTVT.

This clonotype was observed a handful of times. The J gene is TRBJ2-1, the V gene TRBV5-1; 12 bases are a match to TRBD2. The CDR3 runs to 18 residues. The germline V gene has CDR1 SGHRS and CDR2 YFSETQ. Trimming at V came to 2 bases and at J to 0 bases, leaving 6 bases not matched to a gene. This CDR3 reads CASSFWTSGKTSYNEQFF. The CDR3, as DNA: TGCGCCAGCAGCTTCTGGACTAGCGGGAAGACCTCCTACAATGAGCAGTTCTTC.

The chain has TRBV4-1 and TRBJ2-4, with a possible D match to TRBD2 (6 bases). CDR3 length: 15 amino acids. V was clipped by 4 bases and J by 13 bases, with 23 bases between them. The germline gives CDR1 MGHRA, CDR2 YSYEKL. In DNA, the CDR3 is TGCGCCAGCAGCCCTTGGGACGGAGGGGTCGAGGAGCAGTACTTC. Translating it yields CASSPWDGGVEEQYF.

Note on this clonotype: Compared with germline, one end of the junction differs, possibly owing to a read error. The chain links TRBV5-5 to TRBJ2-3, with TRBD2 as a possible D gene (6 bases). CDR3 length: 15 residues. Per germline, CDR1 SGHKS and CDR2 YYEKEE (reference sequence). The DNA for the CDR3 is TGTGCCAGCAGTCTTAGCGGATCCGCCACAGATACGCCGTATTTT. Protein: CASSLSGSATDTPYF.

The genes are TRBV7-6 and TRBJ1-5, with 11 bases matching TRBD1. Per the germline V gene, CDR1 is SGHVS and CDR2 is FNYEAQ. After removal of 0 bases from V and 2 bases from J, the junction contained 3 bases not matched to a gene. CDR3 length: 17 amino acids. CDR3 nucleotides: TGTGCCAGCAGCTTAGCGGGGGGACAGGGGGGCAATCAGCCCCAGCATTTT. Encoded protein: CASSLAGGQGGNQPQHF. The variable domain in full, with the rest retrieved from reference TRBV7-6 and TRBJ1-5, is GAGVSQSPRYKVTKRGQDVALRCDPISGHVSLYWYRQALGQGPEFLTYFNYEAQQDKSGLPNDRFSAERPEGSISTLTIQRTEQRDSAMYRCASSLAGGQGGNQPQHFGDGTRLSIL.

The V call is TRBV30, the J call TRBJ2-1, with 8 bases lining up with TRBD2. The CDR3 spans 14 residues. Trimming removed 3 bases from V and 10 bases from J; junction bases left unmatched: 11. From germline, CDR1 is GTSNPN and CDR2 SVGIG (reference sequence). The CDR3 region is CAWSRTRGAWEQFF. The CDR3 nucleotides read TGTGCCTGGAGCAGGACGCGGGGGGCCTGGGAGCAGTTCTTC.

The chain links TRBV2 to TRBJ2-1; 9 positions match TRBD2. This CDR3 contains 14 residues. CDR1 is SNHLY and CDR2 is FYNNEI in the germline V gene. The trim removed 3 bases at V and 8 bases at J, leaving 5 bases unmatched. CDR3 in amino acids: CASSEISGRDEQFF. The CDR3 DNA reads TGTGCCAGCAGTGAGATTAGCGGGAGAGATGAGCAGTTCTTC. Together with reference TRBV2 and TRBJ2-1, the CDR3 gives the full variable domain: EPEVTQTPSHQVTQMGQEVILRCVPISNHLYFYWYRQILGQKVEFLVSFYNNEISEKSEIFDDQFSVERPDGSNFTLKIRSTKLEDSAMYFCASSEISGRDEQFFGPGTRLTVL.

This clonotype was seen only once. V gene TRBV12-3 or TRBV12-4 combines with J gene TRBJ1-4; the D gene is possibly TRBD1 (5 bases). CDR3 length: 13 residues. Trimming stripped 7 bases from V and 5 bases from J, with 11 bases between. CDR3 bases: TGTGCCAGCACCCCGGGGCCGAATGAAAAACTGTTTTTT. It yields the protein CASTPGPNEKLFF.

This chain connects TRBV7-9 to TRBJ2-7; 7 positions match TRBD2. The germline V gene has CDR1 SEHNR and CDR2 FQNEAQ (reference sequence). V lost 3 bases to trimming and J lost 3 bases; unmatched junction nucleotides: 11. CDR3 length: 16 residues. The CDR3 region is CASSLPFDGTNYEQYF. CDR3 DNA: TGTGCCAGCAGCTTGCCTTTTGACGGGACTAACTACGAGCAGTACTTC.

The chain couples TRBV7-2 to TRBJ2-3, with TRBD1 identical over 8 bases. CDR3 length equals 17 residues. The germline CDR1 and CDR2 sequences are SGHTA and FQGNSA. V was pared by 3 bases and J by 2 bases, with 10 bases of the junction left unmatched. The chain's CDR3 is CASSFKDRGPPTDTQYF. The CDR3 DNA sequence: TGTGCCAGCAGCTTCAAAGACAGGGGACCTCCCACAGATACGCAGTATTTT.

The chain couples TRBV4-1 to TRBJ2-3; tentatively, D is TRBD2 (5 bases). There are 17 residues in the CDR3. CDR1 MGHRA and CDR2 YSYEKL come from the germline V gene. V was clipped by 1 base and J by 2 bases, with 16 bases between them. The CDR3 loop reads CASSQVWGVGDTDTQYF. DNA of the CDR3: TGCGCCAGCAGCCAAGTTTGGGGTGTCGGGGACACAGATACGCAGTATTTT.

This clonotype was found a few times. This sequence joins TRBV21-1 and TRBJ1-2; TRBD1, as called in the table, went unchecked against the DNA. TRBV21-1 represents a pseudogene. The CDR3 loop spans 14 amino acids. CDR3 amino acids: CASSKVVPTHGYTF. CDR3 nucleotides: TGTGCCAGCAGCAAAGTGGTCCCTACGCATGGCTACACCTTC.

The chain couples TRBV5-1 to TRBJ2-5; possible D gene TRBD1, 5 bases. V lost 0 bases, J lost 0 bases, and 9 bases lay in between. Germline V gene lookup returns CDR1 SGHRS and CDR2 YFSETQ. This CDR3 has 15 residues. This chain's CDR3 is CASSLGQPYQETQYF. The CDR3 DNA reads TGCGCCAGCAGCTTGGGACAGCCATACCAAGAGACCCAGTACTTC.